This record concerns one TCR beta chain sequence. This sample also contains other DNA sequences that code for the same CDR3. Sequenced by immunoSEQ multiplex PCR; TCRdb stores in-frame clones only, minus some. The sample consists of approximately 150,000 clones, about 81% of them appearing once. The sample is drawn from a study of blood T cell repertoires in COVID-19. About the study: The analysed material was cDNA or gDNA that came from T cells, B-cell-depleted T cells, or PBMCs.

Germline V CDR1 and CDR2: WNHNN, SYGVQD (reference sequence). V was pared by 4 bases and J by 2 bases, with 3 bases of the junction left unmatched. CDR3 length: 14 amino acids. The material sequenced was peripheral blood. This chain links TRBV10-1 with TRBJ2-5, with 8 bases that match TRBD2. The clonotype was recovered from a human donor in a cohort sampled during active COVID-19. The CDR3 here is CASSAGGPQETQYF. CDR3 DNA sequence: TGCGCCAGCAGTGCGGGGGGGCCTCAAGAGACCCAGTACTTC.